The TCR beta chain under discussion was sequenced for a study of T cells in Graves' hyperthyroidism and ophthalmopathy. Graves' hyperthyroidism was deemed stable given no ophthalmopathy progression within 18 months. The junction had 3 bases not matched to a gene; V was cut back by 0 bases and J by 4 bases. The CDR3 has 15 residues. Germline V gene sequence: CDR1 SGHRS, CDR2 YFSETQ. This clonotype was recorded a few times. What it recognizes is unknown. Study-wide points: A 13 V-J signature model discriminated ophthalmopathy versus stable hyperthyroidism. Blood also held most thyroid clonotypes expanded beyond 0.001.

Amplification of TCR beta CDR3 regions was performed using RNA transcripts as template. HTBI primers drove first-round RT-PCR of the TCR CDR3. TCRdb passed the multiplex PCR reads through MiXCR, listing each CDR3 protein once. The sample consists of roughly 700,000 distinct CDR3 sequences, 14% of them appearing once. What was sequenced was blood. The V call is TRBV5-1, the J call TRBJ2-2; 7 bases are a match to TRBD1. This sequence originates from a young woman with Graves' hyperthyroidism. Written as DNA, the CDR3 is TGCGCCAGCAGCTTGGAGGCAGGGGGCACCGGGGAGCTGTTTTTT. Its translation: CASSLEAGGTGELFF.